The clone carrying this T cell receptor (beta chain) was picked up many times. This sample is part of a study of identical twins. Every one of the donors was a healthy Caucasian. The CDR3 contains 13 residues. The V end was cut by 1 base, the J end by 5 bases, with 8 bases between. MiXCR, run by TCRdb on the 5' RACE reads, gives a single entry per CDR3 protein. This table holds 400,000 or so distinct CDR3 sequences, about 10% found once. The clonotype was recovered from a woman in her fifties or sixties in good health. Sequences were obtained from naive T cells sorted from blood. The chain is built from TRBV12-3 or TRBV12-4 and TRBJ2-5, with D unclear. The CDR3 here is CASSLEVMETQYF. The CDR3, as DNA: TGTGCCAGCAGTTTAGAGGTTATGGAGACCCAGTACTTC.